The next 26 T cell receptor beta chains were all read from a single sample in a study of OX40 agonist ivuxolimab in advanced cancers. Here immunoSEQ multiplex PCR was the method, and the copy in TCRdb shows in-frame clones only, minus some. The sample records 66,000 or so clones, about 85% being singletons. The starting material was CD4+ or CD8+ T cells sorted from blood, obtained in a trial of the OX40 agonist ivuxolimab. These receptors all stem from an adult with an advanced solid tumor such as melanoma, head and neck, liver or kidney cancer.

V gene TRBV7-2 combines with J gene TRBJ1-1, with 8 bases aligning to TRBD1. V lost 1 base and J lost 9; bases outside the gene matches: 1. The V gene's germline CDR1 is SGHTA and CDR2 FQGNSA. The CDR3 contains 12 residues. CDR3: CASSLGRGQAFF. As DNA, the CDR3 is TGTGCCAGCAGCTTAGGCAGGGGGCAAGCTTTCTTT.

This chain joins TRBV10-3 and TRBJ2-7; 10 positions match TRBD2. J was trimmed by 6 bases and V by 0 bases; bases with no gene match: 5. The CDR3 contains 15 residues. Germline loops: CDR1 ENHRY, CDR2 SYGVKD. This CDR3 is CAISESGVAGGEQYF. DNA for the CDR3: TGTGCCATCAGTGAGTCGGGGGTAGCGGGAGGCGAGCAGTACTTC.

The chain employs TRBV30 and TRBJ2-1; 7 bases agree with TRBD2. After removal of 3 bases from V and 2 bases from J, the junction contained 4 bases not matched to a gene. The CDR3 totals 14 residues. The germline gives CDR1 GTSNPN, CDR2 SVGIG (reference sequence). CDR3 nucleotide sequence: TGTGCCTGGAGAACGGCGGGGGCCTACAATGAGCAGTTCTTC. Translating gives CAWRTAGAYNEQFF.

This clone has only a few counts. The chain employs TRBV14 and TRBJ1-6; D remains unclear. Germline V CDR1 and CDR2: SGHDN, FVKESK. The V and J ends lost 7 bases and 9 bases respectively, with 13 bases between them. The CDR3 consists of 13 residues. CDR3 sequence reads: CASTLGFGSPLHF. The CDR3 DNA sequence: TGTGCCAGCACCTTGGGGTTTGGTTCACCCCTCCACTTT.

DNA of the CDR3: TGTGCCAGTAGTACACCGGGACAGGGGGACTATGGCTACACCTTC. It encodes CASSTPGQGDYGYTF. V usage is TRBV19 and J usage is TRBJ1-2, with TRBD1 matching 11 bases. Germline V CDR1 and CDR2: LNHDA, SQIVND (reference sequence). The trim removed 4 bases at V and 3 bases at J, leaving 4 bases unmatched. This CDR3 contains 15 residues.

This clone came up a few times. The chain is built from TRBV20-1 and TRBJ1-1, with a possible D match to TRBD1 (5 bases). The CDR3 runs 10 residues. Germline-derived CDR1 and CDR2 are DFQATT and SNEGSKA (reference sequence). V lost 5 bases and J 7 bases, leaving 8 bases between the germline ends. CDR3 amino acids: CSALTVEAFF. The CDR3 DNA is TGCAGTGCTTTGACAGTTGAAGCTTTCTTT.

This clone was counted a single time. This chain uses TRBV9 with TRBJ2-7; D assignment may be TRBD1 or TRBD2 (6 bases each). Germline CDR1 is SGDLS and CDR2 is YYNGEE. The CDR3 runs to 15 residues. Trimming took 4 bases from V and 5 from J, leaving 19 bases between them. CDR3 nucleotides: TGTGCCAGCAGCCTCCAGACCGGGGGCGGAAACGAGCAGTACTTC. This sequence encodes CASSLQTGGGNEQYF.

The chain employs TRBV12-5 and TRBJ1-2, with D possibly TRBD1 on 6 matching bases. V was trimmed by 2 bases and J by 8 bases, leaving 12 bases between them. Germline lookup yields CDR1 LGHNT and CDR2 FRNRAP. CDR3 length: 13 amino acids. The CDR3 region is CASGLSGAGGYTF. The CDR3 DNA follows: TGTGCTAGTGGTTTGTCGGGGGCAGGGGGCTACACCTTC.

This chain joins TRBV19 and TRBJ2-5; 8 nucleotides match TRBD2. The CDR3 length is 16 residues. V shed 1 base and J 2 bases; nucleotides not matched to a gene: 6. Germline lookup yields CDR1 LNHDA and CDR2 SQIVND (reference sequence). The CDR3 DNA is TGTGCCAGTAGTATAGCTAGCGGGTTTAAGCAAGAGACCCAGTACTTC. It is translated as CASSIASGFKQETQYF.

This chain joins TRBV5-4 and TRBJ2-5, with 8 positions matching TRBD2. With 1 base clipped from V and 0 bases from J, the junction kept 2 bases outside the gene matches. CDR3 size: 15 residues. Germline CDR1 and CDR2: SGHNT and YYREEE (reference sequence). The CDR3 region is CASSLLLADQETQYF. The CDR3 DNA reads TGTGCCAGCAGCTTGTTACTAGCGGACCAAGAGACCCAGTACTTC.

This chain uses TRBV5-1 with TRBJ2-1; D uncertain. This CDR3 comprises 15 residues. CDR1 SGHRS and CDR2 YFSETQ come from the germline V gene. V was clipped by 5 bases and J by 0 bases, with 12 bases between them. The CDR3 coding sequence is TGCGCCAGCAGGCACCAGGTAGTCTCCTACAATGAGCAGTTCTTC. Protein sequence: CASRHQVVSYNEQFF. Variable domain in full (rest from reference TRBV5-1 and TRBJ2-1): KAGVTQTPRYLIKTRGQQVTLSCSPISGHRSVSWYQQTPGQGLQFLFEYFSETQRNKGNFPGRFSGRQFSNSRSEMNVSTLELGDSALYLCASRHQVVSYNEQFFGPGTRLTVL.

The chain recombines TRBV7-2 with TRBJ1-1; D gene unclear. Germline CDR1 is SGHTA and CDR2 is FQGNSA. This CDR3 comprises 14 residues. V was pared by 3 bases and J by 8 bases, with 16 bases between. This chain's CDR3 is CASSFRAPRNEAFF. The CDR3 DNA is TGTGCCAGCAGCTTTCGGGCGCCGCGGAACGAAGCTTTCTTT. Full variable domain (outside the CDR3, taken from reference TRBV7-2 and TRBJ1-1): GAGVSQSPSNKVTEKGKDVELRCDPISGHTALYWYRQSLGQGLEFLIYFQGNSAPDKSGLPSDRFSAERTGGSVSTLTIQRTQQEDSAVYLCASSFRAPRNEAFFGQGTRLTVV.

The rearrangement joins TRBV14 to TRBJ1-6; 7 bases align to TRBD1. The CDR3 loop spans 16 amino acids. Trimming at V came to 2 bases and at J to 7 bases, leaving 8 bases not matched to a gene. Germline V gives CDR1 SGHDN, CDR2 FVKESK. CDR3 nucleotides: TGTGCCAGCAGCCAATTTCAGGACAGGTTGAATTCACCCCTCCACTTT. It codes for CASSQFQDRLNSPLHF.

This chain links TRBV28 with TRBJ1-5, with TRBD1 as a possible D gene (6 bases). The CDR3 runs to 16 residues. Trimming cost V 3 bases and J 6 bases, with 18 bases left between them. Germline values: CDR1 MDHEN, CDR2 SYDVKM. In DNA, the CDR3 is TGTGCCAGCAGTTTGGGTGGCAGGGGCGCTTTTCAGCCCCAGCATTTT. It yields the protein CASSLGGRGAFQPQHF.

This chain uses TRBV6-6 with TRBJ2-3, with a tentative D call TRBD2 (5 bases). Germline loops: CDR1 MNHNY, CDR2 SVGAGI (reference sequence). This CDR3 is 13 amino acids long. Trimming pared 10 bases from V and 3 bases from J, leaving 14 bases between. The CDR3 is CATHPRGTDTQYF. DNA for the CDR3: TGTGCCACGCACCCTCGAGGGACAGATACGCAGTATTTT.

The rearrangement joins TRBV5-8 to TRBJ1-2; no clear D gene. Germline-derived CDR1 and CDR2 are SGHTS and YDEGEE. V shed 3 bases and J shed 4 bases, with 10 bases lying between them. The CDR3 spans 13 residues. The CDR3 DNA reads TGTGCCAGCAGCTACCGGACTGGCTATGGCTACACCTTC. It codes for CASSYRTGYGYTF.

The rearrangement uses TRBV4-3 and TRBJ2-2; D uncertain. Trimming pared 4 bases from V and 0 bases from J, leaving 12 bases between. Looked up from germline, CDR1 is LGHNA and CDR2 is YSLEER. CDR3 length: 16 amino acids. DNA for the CDR3: TGCGCCAGCAGCCTCCTGGATAGCTCGAACACCGGGGAGCTGTTTTTT. It specifies CASSLLDSSNTGELFF.

The gene calls are TRBV19 and TRBJ1-4; tentatively, D is TRBD1 (6 bases). Germline values: CDR1 LNHDA, CDR2 SQIVND (reference sequence). This CDR3 is built from 15 residues. V was cut by 3 bases and J by 8 bases, with 16 bases left in between. The CDR3: CASSIRSGQIEKLFF. The CDR3 nucleotides are TGTGCCAGTAGTATCAGATCCGGACAGATCGAAAAACTGTTTTTT.

This rearrangement joins TRBV10-3 to TRBJ1-5; 8 nucleotides match TRBD1. Germline V lookup: CDR1 ENHRY, CDR2 SYGVKD. The CDR3 runs to 14 residues. Germline trimming cut 10 bases from V and 14 bases from J; bases unmatched to any gene: 19. CDR3 sequence: CATQPNEWGQEEHF. CDR3 nucleotides: TGTGCCACCCAGCCGAACGAGTGGGGACAGGAGGAGCATTTT.

This chain connects TRBV5-6 to TRBJ1-4; 9 positions match TRBD1. CDR3 length: 15 amino acids. Germline CDR1 reads SGHDT; CDR2 reads YYEEEE. Trimming cost V 0 bases and J 7 bases; bases outside gene matches: 4. CDR3 residues: CASSLAGQGLEKLFF. DNA of the CDR3: TGTGCCAGCAGCTTGGCGGGACAGGGCCTTGAAAAACTGTTTTTT.

The CDR3 coding sequence is TGTGCCAGCAGCGCGGTGGGGGGCGCTTGGAATTCACCCCTCCACTTT. It codes for CASSAVGGAWNSPLHF. The chain combines TRBV5-4 with TRBJ1-6, with D possibly matching TRBD1 (6 bases). The CDR3 length is 16 residues. With 4 bases removed from V and 7 bases from J, the gap between germline ends came to 18 bases. Per germline, CDR1 SGHNT and CDR2 YYREEE (reference sequence).

The chain employs TRBV7-8 and TRBJ1-1, with D uncertain. This CDR3 is 11 amino acids long. CDR1 and CDR2 from the germline V gene are SGHVS and FQNEAQ. Deletions cut 5 bases from V and 10 bases from J, with 11 bases between. This CDR3 reads CASSLGIGAFF. The CDR3 DNA reads TGTGCCAGCAGCCTAGGTATCGGAGCTTTCTTT. Complete variable domain (other parts from reference TRBV7-8 and TRBJ1-1): GAGVSQSPRYKVAKRGQDVALRCDPISGHVSLFWYQQALGQGPEFLTYFQNEAQLDKSGLPSDRFFAERPEGSVSTLKIQRTQQEDSAVYLCASSLGIGAFFGQGTRLTVV.

The rearrangement uses TRBV6-1 and TRBJ1-2; the match to TRBD1 covers 8 bases. V dropped 6 bases and J dropped 3; count of bases not matched to a gene: 3. CDR1 is MNHNS, CDR2 SASEGT, per germline. This CDR3 region has 13 residues. CDR3 sequence: CASRTGVDYGYTF. The DNA for the CDR3 is TGTGCCAGCAGGACAGGGGTGGACTATGGCTACACCTTC.

The CDR3, as DNA: TGCGCCAGCAGCCCGGCGCTCGGGGGATCACCCCTCCACTTT. The encoded protein is CASSPALGGSPLHF. V gene TRBV5-1 combines with J gene TRBJ1-6; D is possibly TRBD1 (5 bases). CDR1 and CDR2 from the germline V gene are SGHRS and YFSETQ. V lost 4 bases and J 10 bases, leaving 15 bases between the germline ends. The CDR3 length is 14 residues.

The chain carries TRBV2 and TRBJ2-3; D perhaps matches TRBD2 (5 bases). The CDR3 extends over 11 amino acids. Germline V gene data show CDR1 as SNHLY and CDR2 as FYNNEI. V gave up 7 bases and J gave up 6 bases, with 8 bases separating them. CDR3 nucleotide sequence: TGTGCCAGCAATATAGCGGATACGCAGTATTTT. Translating it yields CASNIADTQYF.

V and J are TRBV5-1 and TRBJ2-1; D perhaps matches TRBD2 (5 bases). The CDR3 totals 15 residues. Germline V gene sequence: CDR1 SGHRS, CDR2 YFSETQ. V lost 0 bases to trimming and J lost 6 bases, with 13 bases between them. CDR3 amino acids: CASSLDAGPLNEQFF. As DNA, the CDR3 is TGCGCCAGCAGCTTGGATGCGGGCCCTCTCAATGAGCAGTTCTTC.